A selection of T cell receptor beta chains follows, all from one sample in a study of OX40 agonist ivuxolimab in advanced cancers. Only in-frame clones appear in the TCRdb table, and some are missing; sequencing was by immunoSEQ multiplex PCR. The sample yields fewer than 55,000 clones, approximately 80% seen once. The specimen was CD4+ or CD8+ T cells sorted from blood, collected in a trial of the OX40 agonist ivuxolimab. These receptors all stem from an adult with an advanced solid tumor such as melanoma, head and neck, liver or kidney cancer. The CDR3 runs from the conserved cysteine through the conserved F or W. Fields, in order: J gene, V gene, CDR3 protein.

TRBJ2-1 TRBV7-6 CASSSSGVSYNEQFF
TRBJ2-7 TRBV4-3 CASSPRTTPGEQYF
TRBJ2-3 TRBV5-5 CASSLAMAGITDTQYF
TRBJ2-7 TRBV11-2 CASSFGTSAYEQYF
TRBJ2-4 TRBV15 CATSPRRSQDIQYF
TRBJ1-1 TRBV5-4 CASSLGSEAFF
TRBJ1-1 TRBV11-2 CASSTPTGTMNTEAFF
TRBJ1-2 TRBV7-8 CASSAGDYYGYTF
TRBJ2-6 TRBV10-1 CASSRDLSGANVLTF
TRBJ1-4 TRBV27 CASTTGTDNEKLFF
TRBJ2-1 TRBV6-5 CASSYGISYNEQFF
TRBJ2-1 TRBV9 CASSVGTSGGYEQFF
TRBJ2-3 TRBV28 CASSSTSDGTQYF
TRBJ1-3 TRBV11-3 CASSLGGYGNTIYF
TRBJ2-2 TRBV28 CASSTGQGRNGELFF
TRBJ2-2 TRBV6-5 CASSSRTSGIGELFF